Below, one TCR beta chain is given with its context. Antigen specificity is unknown. Germline and junction disagree at one end, which may indicate a read error. The source of the sample is a study of cytomegalovirus exposure and HLA in healthy donors. The study, taken as a whole, reports: Despite most TCR sequences being rare, some public TCRs occurred in many donors. As was reported, the classifier diagnosed cytomegalovirus status with high specificity and sensitivity.

The V gene's germline CDR1 is SGHRS and CDR2 YFSETQ. This CDR3 is built from 16 residues. TCRdb's table, derived via immunoSEQ multiplex PCR, lists solely in-frame clones and lacks some. Among around 130,000 clones listed, about 88% were seen once. Sequencing used PBMCs. This receptor was obtained from a man aged 25 to 40 in good health and CMV-seronegative. The genes are TRBV5-1 and TRBJ1-5; 10 bases align to TRBD1. CDR3 DNA sequence: TGTGCCAGCAGCGACGGCGGGACAGGGGGCAATCAGCCCCAGCATTTT. It translates to CASSDGGTGGNQPQHF.